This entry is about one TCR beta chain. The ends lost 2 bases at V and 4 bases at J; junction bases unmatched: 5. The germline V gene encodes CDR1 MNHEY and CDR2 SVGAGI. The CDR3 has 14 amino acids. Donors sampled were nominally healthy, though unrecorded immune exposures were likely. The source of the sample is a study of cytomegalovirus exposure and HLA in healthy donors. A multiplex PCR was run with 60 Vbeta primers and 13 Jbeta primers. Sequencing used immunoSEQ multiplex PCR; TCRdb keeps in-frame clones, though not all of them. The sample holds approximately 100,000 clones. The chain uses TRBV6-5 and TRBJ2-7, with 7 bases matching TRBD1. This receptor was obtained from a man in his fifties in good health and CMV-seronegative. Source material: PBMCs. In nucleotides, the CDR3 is TGTGCCAGCAGTTACGTGACAGGGCCGTACGAGCAGTACTTC. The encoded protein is CASSYVTGPYEQYF.